This T cell receptor beta chain was recovered during a study of shared clonotypes between healthy human individuals. The CDR3 length is 12 residues. The ends were cut back, 5 bases at V and 7 bases at J, with 8 bases in the middle. Looked up from germline, CDR1 is MDHEN and CDR2 is SYDVKM. Sequenced by immunoSEQ multiplex PCR; TCRdb stores in-frame clones only, minus some. The sample has roughly 2.2 million clones, 93% seen once. The TCR sequence derives from a man between 18 and 35 years old in good health. Some clones in this sample may be carry-over from other donors' samples. The sample was naive CD4+ T cells from PBMCs. Subset here: CD45RA+ positively selected. This chain connects TRBV28 to TRBJ2-2; D is ambiguous. CDR3 nucleotide sequence: TGTGCCAGCAGTCCCCTCCTCGGGGAGCTGTTTTTT. Its protein product is CASSPLLGELFF.